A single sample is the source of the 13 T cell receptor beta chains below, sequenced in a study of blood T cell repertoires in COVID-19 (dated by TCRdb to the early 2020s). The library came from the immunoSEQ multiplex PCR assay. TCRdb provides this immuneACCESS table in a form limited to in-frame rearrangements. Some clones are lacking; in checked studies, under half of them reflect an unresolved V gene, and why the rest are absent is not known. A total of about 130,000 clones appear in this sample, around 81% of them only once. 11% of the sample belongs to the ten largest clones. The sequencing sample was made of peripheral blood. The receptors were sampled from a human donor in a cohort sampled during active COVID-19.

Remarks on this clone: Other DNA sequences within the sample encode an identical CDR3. DNA of the CDR3: TGTGCCAGCAGTTCAGGGGGCTCCTACGAGCAGTACTTC. This codes for CASSSGGSYEQYF. The chain couples TRBV6-5 to TRBJ2-7, with 7 bases identical to TRBD1. V gave up 4 bases and J gave up 0 bases; unmatched junction bases: 0. This CDR3 has 13 residues. Germline CDR1 is MNHEY and CDR2 is SVGAGI.

As DNA, the CDR3 is TGTGCCAGTAGTAGGGGACAGGGAGCCTATGGCTACACCTTC. This gives the protein CASSRGQGAYGYTF. The chain recombines TRBV19 with TRBJ1-2, with 9 bases identical to TRBD1. There are 14 residues in the CDR3. Germline loops: CDR1 LNHDA, CDR2 SQIVND (reference sequence). The V gene end was trimmed by 4 bases and the J gene end by 4 bases; junction bases not matched to a gene: 4.

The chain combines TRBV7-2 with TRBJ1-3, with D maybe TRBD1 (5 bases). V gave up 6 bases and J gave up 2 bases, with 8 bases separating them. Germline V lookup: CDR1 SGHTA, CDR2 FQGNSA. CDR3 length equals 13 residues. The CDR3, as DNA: TGTGCCAGCAGTTCGACAGCTGGAAACACCATATATTTT. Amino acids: CASSSTAGNTIYF.

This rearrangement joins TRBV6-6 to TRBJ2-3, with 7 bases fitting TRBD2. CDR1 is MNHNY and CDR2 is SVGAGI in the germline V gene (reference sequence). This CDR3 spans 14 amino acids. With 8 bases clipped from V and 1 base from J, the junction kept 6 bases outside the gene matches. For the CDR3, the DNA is TGTGCCAGCTCAGCGGGGTCCGGCACAGATACGCAGTATTTT. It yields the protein CASSAGSGTDTQYF.

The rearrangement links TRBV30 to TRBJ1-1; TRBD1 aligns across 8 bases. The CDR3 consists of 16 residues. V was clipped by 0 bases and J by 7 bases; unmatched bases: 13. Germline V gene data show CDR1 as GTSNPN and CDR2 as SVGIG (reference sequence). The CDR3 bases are TGTGCCTGGAGTGTACCTCGGACAGGGACTACCGATGAAGCTTTCTTT. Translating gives CAWSVPRTGTTDEAFF.

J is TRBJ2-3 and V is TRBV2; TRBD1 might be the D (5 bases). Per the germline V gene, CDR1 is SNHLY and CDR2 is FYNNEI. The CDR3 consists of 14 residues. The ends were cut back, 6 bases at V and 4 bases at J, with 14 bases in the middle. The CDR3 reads CASRGAFGSDTQYF. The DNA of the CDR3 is TGTGCCAGCAGAGGGGCGTTCGGGTCAGATACGCAGTATTTT.

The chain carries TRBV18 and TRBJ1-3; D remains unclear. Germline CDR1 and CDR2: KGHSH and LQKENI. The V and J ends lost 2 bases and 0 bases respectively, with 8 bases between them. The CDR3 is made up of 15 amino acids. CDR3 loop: CASSPIERSGNTIYF. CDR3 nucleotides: TGTGCCAGCTCACCAATCGAGCGCTCTGGAAACACCATATATTTT.

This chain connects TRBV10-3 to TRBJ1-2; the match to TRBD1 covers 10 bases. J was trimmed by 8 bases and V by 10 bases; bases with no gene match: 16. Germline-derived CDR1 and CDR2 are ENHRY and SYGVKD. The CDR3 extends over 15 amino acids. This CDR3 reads CANQAGTGVGGGYTF. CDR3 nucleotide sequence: TGTGCCAACCAGGCCGGGACAGGGGTTGGAGGAGGCTACACCTTC.

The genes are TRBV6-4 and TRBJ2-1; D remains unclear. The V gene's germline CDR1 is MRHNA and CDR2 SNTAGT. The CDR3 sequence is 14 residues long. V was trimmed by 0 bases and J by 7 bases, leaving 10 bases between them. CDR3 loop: CASSDSLNWNEQFF. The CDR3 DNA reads TGTGCCAGCAGTGACTCCCTTAACTGGAATGAGCAGTTCTTC.

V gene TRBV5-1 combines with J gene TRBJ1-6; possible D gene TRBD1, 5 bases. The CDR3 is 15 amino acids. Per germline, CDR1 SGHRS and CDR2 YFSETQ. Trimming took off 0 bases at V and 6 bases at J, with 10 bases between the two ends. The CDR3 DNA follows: TGCGCCAGCAGCTTGGTCCCGACAGCTAATTCACCCCTCCACTTT. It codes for CASSLVPTANSPLHF.

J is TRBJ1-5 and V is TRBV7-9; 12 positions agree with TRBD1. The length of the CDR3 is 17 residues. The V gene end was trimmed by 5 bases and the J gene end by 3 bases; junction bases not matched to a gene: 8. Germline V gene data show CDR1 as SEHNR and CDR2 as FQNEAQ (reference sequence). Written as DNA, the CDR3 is TGTGCCAGCAGCAAGTACGGGACAGGGGGCAACAATCAGCCCCAGCATTTT. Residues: CASSKYGTGGNNQPQHF.

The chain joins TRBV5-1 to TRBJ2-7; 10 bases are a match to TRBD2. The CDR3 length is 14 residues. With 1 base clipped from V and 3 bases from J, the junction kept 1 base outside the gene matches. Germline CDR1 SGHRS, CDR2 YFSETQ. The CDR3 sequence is CASSLSGGGYEQYF. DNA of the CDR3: TGCGCCAGCAGCTTGAGCGGGGGGGGCTACGAGCAGTACTTC.

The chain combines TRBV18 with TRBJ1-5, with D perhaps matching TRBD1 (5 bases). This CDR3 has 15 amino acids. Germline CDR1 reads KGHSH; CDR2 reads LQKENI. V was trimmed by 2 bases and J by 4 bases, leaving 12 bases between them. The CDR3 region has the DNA TGTGCCAGCTCACCAGGGGCGCAGGTTAATCAGCCCCAGCATTTT. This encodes CASSPGAQVNQPQHF.